The 19 T cell receptor beta chains reported below all come from one sample, sequenced in a study of T cell repertoires in cytomegalovirus infection. TCRdb ran MiXCR on the reads and lists one entry per CDR3 protein. Of around 500,000 distinct CDR3 sequences detected, about 42% appear once; the ten largest clones hold 43%. These receptors' targets are unknown. Sequenced material: cultured PBMCs, taken from culture after CMV antigen stimulation. These receptors all stem from a human donor in good health (CMV status not recorded). Some clones in this sample may be carry-over from other donors' samples.

This clonotype came up a few times. The gene calls are TRBV7-9 and TRBJ1-2; D unresolved. The CDR3 consists of 15 residues. CDR1 is SEHNR and CDR2 is FQNEAQ in the germline V gene (reference sequence). V lost 5 bases and J 0 bases, leaving 13 bases between the germline ends. The CDR3 region has the DNA TGTGCCAGCAGCGCCCCCGAAGCCTCTAACTATGGCTACACCTTC. The encoded protein is CASSAPEASNYGYTF.

As to this clonotype: The germline gene is not matched at one end of the junction; a read error may be the cause. The chain carries TRBV5-1 and TRBJ2-5; D unclear. Looked up from germline, CDR1 is SGHRS and CDR2 is YFSETQ. This CDR3 has 14 amino acids. CDR3 in DNA: TGCGCCAGCAGCTTGAGCATGACAACTGCCAAAAGTATATTC. Protein product: CASSLSMTTAKSIF. Supplemented by reference TRBV5-1 and TRBJ2-5, the full variable domain reads KAGVTQTPRYLIKTRGQQVTLSCSPISGHRSVSWYQQTPGQGLQFLFEYFSETQRNKGNFPGRFSGRQFSNSRSEMNVSTLELGDSALYLCASSLSMTTAKSIFGPGTRLLVL.

J is TRBJ2-1 and V is TRBV19; 16 bases are a match to TRBD2. Germline V gives CDR1 LNHDA, CDR2 SQIVND (reference sequence). V lost 7 bases, J lost 12 bases, and 6 bases stayed unmatched. The CDR3 runs to 14 residues. The CDR3 is CASTGTSGRALQFF. The CDR3 DNA reads TGTGCCAGTACCGGGACTAGCGGGAGGGCCCTGCAGTTCTTC.

The genes are TRBV7-6 and TRBJ1-1; D remains unclear. The V and J ends lost 5 bases and 2 bases respectively, with 9 bases between them. The germline V gene has CDR1 SGHVS and CDR2 FNYEAQ. This CDR3 spans 13 amino acids. This chain's CDR3 is CASSKGTNTEAFF. As DNA, the CDR3 is TGTGCCAGCAGCAAAGGCACCAACACTGAAGCTTTCTTT.

The CDR3 nucleotides read TGTGCCAGCAGCTCAGTCGACAGGGCGGGAGAGCAGTTCTTC. Encoded protein: CASSSVDRAGEQFF. The chain combines TRBV7-8 with TRBJ2-1; maybe TRBD1 (7 bases). V was pared by 4 bases and J by 10 bases, with 17 bases between. The CDR3 runs to 14 residues. CDR1 and CDR2 (germline): SGHVS, FQNEAQ.

The rearrangement links TRBV4-3 to TRBJ1-1; a weak D match, TRBD1 (6 bases). Trimming shortened V by 4 bases and J by 3 bases, and 15 bases separated the two germline ends. Germline V lookup: CDR1 LGHNA, CDR2 YSLEER. This CDR3 is 15 amino acids long. CDR3 nucleotide sequence: TGCGCCAGCAGCCCAGGGGTGCGGGGCTACACTGAAGCTTTCTTT. Its protein is CASSPGVRGYTEAFF.

The chain links TRBV11-2 to TRBJ2-1; TRBD2 is a possible D gene (5 bases). CDR1 and CDR2 from the germline V gene are SGHAT and FQNNGV. Trimming stripped 4 bases from V and 14 bases from J, with 15 bases between. This CDR3 has 12 amino acids. The CDR3 DNA sequence: TGTGCCAGCAGCTCCGACCGGGATCAGAAGTTCTTC. This translates into CASSSDRDQKFF.

The chain has TRBV3-1 and TRBJ1-2; unclear D gene. From germline, CDR1 is LGHDT and CDR2 YNNKEL (reference sequence). The CDR3 runs 14 residues. The V gene lost 0 bases and the J gene lost 1 base, with 6 bases spanning the gap. The CDR3 reads CASSQDRHNYGYTF. The CDR3 DNA is TGTGCCAGCAGCCAAGACAGGCATAACTATGGCTACACCTTC. The full variable domain, its missing parts supplied by reference TRBV3-1 and TRBJ1-2, is DTAVSQTPKYLVTQMGNDKSIKCEQNLGHDTMYWYKQDSKKFLKIMFSYNNKELIINETVPNRFSPKSPDKAHLNLHINSLELGDSAVYFCASSQDRHNYGYTFGSGTRLTVV.

There are a few counts of this clonotype. The chain uses TRBV14 and TRBJ2-2, with D unclear. The V and J ends lost 0 bases and 7 bases respectively, with 18 bases between them. The CDR3 is 17 amino acids. Germline V CDR1 and CDR2: SGHDN, FVKESK. The CDR3 region has the DNA TGTGCCAGCAGCCAAGATCATCCAGGACGCAAACTCGGGGAGCTGTTTTTT. Translating it yields CASSQDHPGRKLGELFF.

This clonotype was observed a few times. This sequence joins TRBV6-5 and TRBJ1-4, with 7 nucleotides matching TRBD1. There are 12 residues in the CDR3. The germline V gene has CDR1 MNHEY and CDR2 SVGAGI. The ends lost 8 bases at V and 5 bases at J; junction bases unmatched: 2. The CDR3 spells CASSTGNEKLFF. For the CDR3, the DNA is TGTGCCAGCTCGACAGGGAATGAAAAACTGTTTTTT.

The chain employs TRBV6-8 and TRBJ2-1; 10 nucleotides line up with TRBD2. CDR3 length: 16 amino acids. CDR1 and CDR2 (germline): MNHGY, SAAAGT. V lost 0 bases and J lost 7; bases outside the gene matches: 6. CDR3 region: CASSYSYSGGYNEQFF. The CDR3 coding sequence is TGTGCCAGCAGTTACTCCTATAGCGGGGGGTATAATGAGCAGTTCTTC.

This clonotype has a handful of counts. The V and J genes are TRBV7-2 and TRBJ2-7, with D hard to call. V lost 1 base and J lost 2, with 12 bases in between. CDR3 length equals 15 residues. Looked up from germline, CDR1 is SGHTA and CDR2 is FQGNSA. The CDR3 loop reads CASSLGLTSTYEQYF. The CDR3 coding sequence is TGTGCCAGCAGCTTAGGGTTGACTTCTACCTACGAGCAGTACTTC.

CDR3 coding DNA: TGTGCCAGCTCAGCAAACCTCCCCCTGGTCACCACAGATACGCAGTATTTT. Its translation: CASSANLPLVTTDTQYF. The V gene is TRBV18, the J gene TRBJ2-3; D is undetermined. CDR1 and CDR2 from the germline V gene are KGHSH and LQKENI. Trimming cost V 5 bases and J 2 bases, with 20 bases left between them. The CDR3 consists of 17 residues.

This clonotype occurred a few times. The chain is built from TRBV12-3 or TRBV12-4 and TRBJ2-1, with TRBD1 identical over 9 bases. The CDR3 is made up of 16 amino acids. V was clipped by 6 bases and J by 9 bases; unmatched bases: 15. The CDR3 nucleotides read TGTGCCAGCAGAGACCCGGGACAGGGTAGTAACGGTGAGCAGTTCTTC. This encodes CASRDPGQGSNGEQFF.

The chain recombines TRBV6-1 with TRBJ2-1; 12 bases line up with TRBD1. Trimming at V came to 5 bases and at J to 9 bases, leaving 14 bases not matched to a gene. Germline CDR1 is MNHNS and CDR2 is SASEGT. This CDR3 is built from 17 residues. CDR3 region: CASSKHRDRGRDSEQFF. The DNA of the CDR3 is TGTGCCAGCAGTAAACACCGGGACAGGGGGCGAGATAGTGAGCAGTTCTTC.

This clonotype has a handful of counts. The chain joins TRBV5-1 to TRBJ2-7; TRBD2 matches at 10 bases. The ends lost 0 bases at V and 7 bases at J; junction bases unmatched: 7. CDR1 is SGHRS, CDR2 YFSETQ, per germline. The CDR3 is made up of 15 amino acids. CDR3 residues: CASSLGLAGVREQYF. For the CDR3, the DNA is TGCGCCAGCAGCTTGGGGCTAGCGGGAGTTCGAGAGCAGTACTTC.

With regard to this clonotype: At one boundary the junction diverges from the germline segment, which might be a read error. V and J are TRBV10-1 and TRBJ2-7, with D uncertain. This CDR3 contains 14 residues. The germline CDR1 and CDR2 sequences are WNHNN and SYGVQD (reference sequence). The CDR3 loop reads CASSDGPASYGQYF. For the CDR3, the DNA is TGCGCCAGCAGTGATGGGCCAGCGTCCTACGGGCAGTACTTC.

This sequence joins TRBV7-2 and TRBJ2-4; 11 bases are shared with TRBD2. The germline V gene encodes CDR1 SGHTA and CDR2 FQGNSA. CDR3 length: 20 residues. J was trimmed by 3 bases and V by 1 base; bases with no gene match: 14. The DNA for the CDR3 is TGTGCCAGCAGCTTAGTTCGGTTGTCTAGCGGGAGGTATGGCAAAAACATTCAGTACTTC. It yields the protein CASSLVRLSSGRYGKNIQYF.

This sequence joins TRBV28 and TRBJ1-5, with 8 bases that match TRBD1. The CDR3 covers 15 residues. Germline assignment: CDR1 MDHEN and CDR2 SYDVKM. Trimming at V came to 1 base and at J to 14 bases, leaving 13 bases not matched to a gene. The CDR3 sequence: CASSLSPQGGPLEHF. CDR3 nucleotide sequence: TGTGCCAGCAGTTTATCCCCACAGGGGGGACCTCTGGAGCATTTT.